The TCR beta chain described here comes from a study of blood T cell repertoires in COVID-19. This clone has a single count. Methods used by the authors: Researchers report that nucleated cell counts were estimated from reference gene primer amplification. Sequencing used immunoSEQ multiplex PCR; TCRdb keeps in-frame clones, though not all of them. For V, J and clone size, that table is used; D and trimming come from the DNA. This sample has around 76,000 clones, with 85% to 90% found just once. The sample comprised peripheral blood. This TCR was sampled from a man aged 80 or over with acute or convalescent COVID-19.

CDR3 region: CASSSMGQAEETQYF. The CDR3 DNA is TGTGCCAGCAGCAGCATGGGACAAGCGGAAGAGACCCAGTACTTC. This chain joins TRBV27 and TRBJ2-5; D possibly corresponds to TRBD1 (6 bases). The CDR3 is 15 residues long. The germline V and J ends were trimmed by 6 bases and 3 bases, with 17 bases remaining between them. Germline V gene sequence: CDR1 MNHEY, CDR2 SMNVEV (reference sequence).